The clone carrying this TCR beta chain appeared a single time. The data were taken from a study of blood T cell repertoires in COVID-19. The CDR3 is 17 amino acids. The ends lost 3 bases at V and 3 bases at J; junction bases unmatched: 11. Germline CDR1 reads SGHVS; CDR2 reads FNYEAQ. Assay used: immunoSEQ multiplex PCR; TCRdb lists only in-frame clones, some missing. Here the sample spans 250,000 to 300,000 clones, roughly 90% being singletons. The chain recombines TRBV7-6 with TRBJ2-1, with 7 nucleotides matching TRBD2. This clonotype originated in a woman aged 35 to 49 who had recovered from COVID-19. Sequenced material: peripheral blood. The CDR3 loop is CASSFRPRGTSYNEQFF. DNA for the CDR3: TGTGCCAGCAGCTTCCGGCCGCGGGGGACGAGCTACAATGAGCAGTTCTTC.